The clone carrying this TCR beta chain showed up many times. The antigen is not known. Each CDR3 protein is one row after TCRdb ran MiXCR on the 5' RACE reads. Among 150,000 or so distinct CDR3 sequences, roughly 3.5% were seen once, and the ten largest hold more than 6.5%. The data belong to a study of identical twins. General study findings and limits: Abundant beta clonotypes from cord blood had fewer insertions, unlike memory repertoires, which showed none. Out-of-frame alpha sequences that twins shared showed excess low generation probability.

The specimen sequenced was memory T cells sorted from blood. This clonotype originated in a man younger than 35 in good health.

The chain's CDR3 is CATSRDFGAEQFF. The CDR3 nucleotides are TGTGCCACCAGCAGAGATTTCGGTGCTGAGCAGTTCTTC. The chain joins TRBV15 to TRBJ2-1; no clear D gene. V was pared by 0 bases and J by 9 bases, with 9 bases between. Germline assignment: CDR1 LNHNV and CDR2 YYDKDF (reference sequence). The CDR3 totals 13 residues.